The T cell receptor beta chain under discussion was sequenced for a study of T cell responses to AZD1222 COVID-19 vaccine. Overall study context: Second-dose groups at about 4 or about 12 weeks were pooled. Study-wide results and limits: Samples come after the peak T cell response, not at day 14.

Concerning this clone itself: Its specificity is unknown.

Assay used: immunoSEQ multiplex PCR; TCRdb lists only in-frame clones, some missing. The sample records 140,000 to 150,000 clones, 70% to 90% being singletons. Germline values: CDR1 SGHNT, CDR2 YYREEE (reference sequence). Trimming cost V 2 bases and J 2 bases, with 8 bases left between them. The length of the CDR3 is 14 residues. This TCR came from an adult in good health. This chain joins TRBV5-4 and TRBJ1-3; no clear D. This specimen consisted of peripheral blood, obtained on day 0 of AZD1222 vaccination. The CDR3 here is CASSFLNAGNTIYF. The CDR3 nucleotides are TGTGCCAGCAGCTTTCTAAACGCTGGAAACACCATATATTTT.